This T cell receptor beta chain came from a study of early T cells in non-severe SARS-CoV-2 infection. About the research overall: Bulk RNA isolated from unsorted whole blood underwent sequencing; chains were not paired.

Trimming left V 4 bases short and J 3 bases short, with 16 bases between. The CDR3 sequence is 15 residues long. Germline-derived CDR1 and CDR2 are SGHRS and YFSETQ. Attached unique molecular identifiers marked individual cDNA molecules. MiXCR, applied by TCRdb to the 5' RACE reads, yields one record per CDR3 protein. The sample lists 45,000 or so distinct CDR3 sequences, 11% occurring once. Study-level points and caveats: VDJdb-based matching was biased toward anti-spike CD8 responses and missed private and CD4 specificities.

On this clonotype itself: Antigen: not known.

The sample taken for sequencing was whole blood. The sequence derives from an adult who was a healthcare worker with PCR-confirmed SARS-CoV-2 infection or an uninfected control (not recorded which). The V call is TRBV5-1, the J call TRBJ1-1; TRBD1 is a possible D gene (6 bases). Here the CDR3 reads CASSPTDGGHTEAFF. The CDR3 DNA sequence: TGCGCCAGCAGCCCAACGGACGGGGGGCACACTGAAGCTTTCTTT. The full variable domain, rest sourced from reference TRBV5-1 and TRBJ1-1, is KAGVTQTPRYLIKTRGQQVTLSCSPISGHRSVSWYQQTPGQGLQFLFEYFSETQRNKGNFPGRFSGRQFSNSRSEMNVSTLELGDSALYLCASSPTDGGHTEAFFGQGTRLTVV.